This T cell receptor beta chain was captured in a study of molecular identifiers for immune sequencing clone quantification. Findings of the study overall: Sharing of a barcode by identical TCR molecules could cause highly expanded clone sizes to be underestimated.

This CDR3 has 22 residues. On this clonotype itself: Its antigen is not identified.

Listed TCR primers, together with previously described methods, were used for the bulk TCR libraries. A single record per CDR3 protein comes from TCRdb applying MiXCR to the PCR reads. Seen here are around 480,000 distinct CDR3 sequences, around 21% observed once, and the top ten hold around 0.84%. The receptor was isolated from a human donor in good health. Some libraries in this study had Jurkat cell RNA spiked in. The genes are TRBV3-2 and TRBJ2-7; no check of the table's D call, TRBD1, against the DNA was made. TRBV3-2 is noted as a pseudogene. Sequencing used naive CD8+ T cells from blood, with Jurkat cell RNA spiked in. Described subset: FACS-sorted CD8+CD4-CCR7+CD45RA+ naive T cells. CDR3 bases: TGTGCCAGCAGCCAGAGCAAGTGGCCAAGATCGATACCGGGACAGGGGCCCTACGAGCAGTACTTC. This translates into CASSQSKWPRSIPGQGPYEQYF.